A selection of T cell receptor beta chains follows, all from one sample in a study of blood T cell repertoires in COVID-19. This table comes from immunoSEQ multiplex PCR, and its TCRdb copy is limited to in-frame clones, with some not included. This sample has some 350,000 clones, with almost 90% found just once. Source material: peripheral blood. All receptors derive from a young man with active or convalescent COVID-19. CDR3s include the opening cysteine and the closing phenylalanine or tryptophan. The order of the fields is V gene, D gene, clone size, J gene, CDR3 protein, CDR3 DNA. A D gene is named only where the DNA matches it firmly. Clone size is stated in some rows and not others, as once, few, many or a class when expanded.

>TRBV6-6|NA|NA|TRBJ2-3
CASTGNTDTQYF
TGTGCCAGCACGGGAAACACAGATACGCAGTATTTT
>TRBV4-2|TRBD2|NA|TRBJ2-1
CASSAGVYSYNEQFF
TGTGCCAGCAGCGCGGGGGTTTACTCCTACAATGAGCAGTTCTTC
>TRBV24-1|NA|NA|TRBJ1-4
CATSDGLNEKLFF
TGTGCCACCAGTGATGGACTTAATGAAAAACTGTTTTTT
>TRBV9|TRBD1|once|TRBJ2-2
CASSVSGGTGELFF
TGTGCCAGCAGCGTTTCAGGGGGTACCGGGGAGCTGTTTTTT
>TRBV3-1/TRBV3-2|NA|NA|TRBJ1-6
CASSQVSEASSYNSPLHF
TGTGCCAGCAGCCAAGTATCCGAGGCCAGCTCCTATAATTCACCCCTCCACTTT
>TRBV6-2/TRBV6-3|TRBD2|NA|TRBJ2-2
CASSLAPSGRNTGELFF
TGTGCCAGCAGCCTTGCTCCCAGCGGGAGGAACACCGGGGAGCTGTTTTTT
>TRBV19|TRBD2|once|TRBJ2-7
CASSIGAGEGYEQYF
TGTGCCAGTAGTATTGGAGCGGGAGAAGGCTACGAGCAGTACTTC
>TRBV19|NA|NA|TRBJ1-5
CASRIKRGGQPQHF
TGTGCCAGTAGAATAAAAAGGGGGGGCCAGCCCCAGCATTTT
>TRBV7-9|TRBD1|NA|TRBJ1-3
CASSAGTGADGNTIYF
TGTGCCAGCAGCGCGGGGACAGGGGCAGACGGAAACACCATATATTTT
>TRBV28|TRBD1|NA|TRBJ1-5
CASSEGDRGKNQPQHF
TGTGCCAGTTCGGAGGGAGACAGGGGTAAAAATCAGCCCCAGCATTTT
>TRBV6-5|NA|once|TRBJ1-2
CASSYSSRAANYGYTF
TGTGCCAGCAGTTACTCTTCTCGAGCCGCTAACTATGGCTACACCTTC
>TRBV11-2|NA|NA|TRBJ2-2
CASSSRTTPDTGELFF
TGTGCCAGCAGCTCCAGGACTACCCCGGACACCGGGGAGCTGTTTTTT
>TRBV7-8|TRBD2|NA|TRBJ2-5
CASSLYGGEETQYF
TGTGCCAGCAGTCTTTACGGGGGGGAAGAGACCCAGTACTTC
>TRBV6-6|TRBD1|NA|TRBJ2-1
CASSYGTGNEQFF
TGTGCCAGCAGTTATGGGACAGGCAATGAGCAGTTCTTC
>TRBV19|TRBD1|once|TRBJ2-7
CASSPPGQGFAYEQYF
TGTGCCAGTAGTCCCCCTGGACAGGGCTTTGCCTACGAGCAGTACTTC
>TRBV7-6|TRBD2|NA|TRBJ2-3
CASSYLARGVYTSTDTQYF
TGTGCCAGCAGTTACCTGGCGCGGGGGGTATACACTAGCACAGATACGCAGTATTTT
>TRBV7-2|NA|NA|TRBJ1-1
CASSSGGRARVGTEAFF
TGTGCCAGCAGCTCGGGTGGGAGGGCAAGGGTAGGCACTGAAGCTTTCTTT
>TRBV7-9|NA|NA|TRBJ1-1
CASSDRSATEAFF
TGTGCCTCTTCAGACAGGTCGGCCACTGAAGCTTTCTTT
>TRBV9|NA|once|TRBJ1-1
CASSVGYSRRAEAFF
TGTGCCAGCAGCGTAGGCTACAGCAGACGTGCTGAAGCTTTCTTT
>TRBV10-3|NA|NA|TRBJ2-5
CAISVRGQETQYF
TGTGCCATCAGTGTACGGGGGCAAGAGACCCAGTACTTC
>TRBV30|TRBD2|NA|TRBJ2-6
CAWQSGNSGANVLTF
TGTGCCTGGCAGAGCGGGAACTCTGGGGCCAACGTCCTGACTTTC
>TRBV4-1|NA|NA|TRBJ1-2
CASSREGAVYGYTF
TGCGCCAGCAGCCGGGAAGGGGCTGTCTATGGCTACACCTTC
>TRBV11-2|NA|NA|TRBJ1-3
CASSLDGTPGNTIYF
TGTGCCAGCAGCTTAGATGGGACACCTGGAAACACCATATATTTT
>TRBV7-8|TRBD2|NA|TRBJ2-1
CASSLRTSGNRDEQFF
TGTGCCAGCAGCTTACGGACTAGCGGGAATCGCGATGAGCAGTTCTTC
>TRBV18|TRBD1|NA|TRBJ2-5
CASSPGQGKETQYF
TGTGCCAGCTCACCGGGACAGGGAAAAGAGACCCAGTACTTC
>TRBV6-5|NA|NA|TRBJ1-5
CASSDRRGNQPQHF
TGTGCCAGCAGCGACAGACGGGGCAATCAGCCCCAGCATTTT
>TRBV27|NA|NA|TRBJ1-1
CASSLLAATEAFF
TGTGCCAGCAGTTTATTGGCGGCTACTGAAGCTTTCTTT
>TRBV5-5|NA|NA|TRBJ1-1
CASSLGPNTEAFF
TGTGCCAGCAGCTTGGGGCCGAACACTGAAGCTTTCTTT
>TRBV9|TRBD2|once|TRBJ2-3
CASSFDPDSGRVTDTQYF
TGTGCCAGCAGCTTCGACCCCGATAGCGGGCGGGTCACAGATACGCAGTATTTT
>TRBV7-8|NA|NA|TRBJ2-1
CASSLGGQALEFF
TGTGCCAGCAGCTTAGGTGGTCAAGCGTTGGAGTTCTTC
>TRBV7-9|NA|NA|TRBJ1-3
CAIAQGLDGNTIYF
TGTGCCATCGCTCAGGGGCTCGACGGAAACACCATATATTTT
>TRBV11-2|NA|NA|TRBJ2-1
CASSLDLGAYNEQFF
TGTGCCAGCAGCTTAGATCTAGGGGCATACAATGAGCAGTTCTTC
>TRBV28|NA|few|TRBJ1-1
CASSSPGRGNEAFF
TGTGCCAGCAGTTCCCCAGGCAGGGGCAATGAAGCTTTCTTT
>TRBV19|TRBD1|NA|TRBJ1-2
CASQGKNYGYTF
TGTGCCTCACAGGGGAAAAACTATGGCTACACCTTC
>TRBV5-6|NA|many|TRBJ1-3
CASSSPTGSGNTIYF
TGTGCCAGCAGTAGCCCGACAGGCTCTGGAAACACCATATATTTT
>TRBV28|TRBD1|NA|TRBJ2-7
CASSFTGTGGREQYF
TGTGCCAGCAGTTTTACCGGGACAGGGGGCCGGGAGCAGTACTTC
>TRBV6-5|NA|NA|TRBJ2-2
CASSYSTDSYTGELFF
TGTGCCAGCAGTTACTCAACGGACAGTTACACCGGGGAGCTGTTTTTT
>TRBV9|TRBD1|once|TRBJ1-2
CASSVGQGGYGYTF
TGTGCCAGCAGCGTAGGACAGGGCGGCTATGGCTACACCTTC
>TRBV28|TRBD1|NA|TRBJ2-3
CASSLGTGGRTDTQYF
TGTGCCAGCAGTTTGGGGACAGGGGGCCGGACAGATACGCAGTATTTT
>TRBV5-1|NA|few|TRBJ2-7
CASSSEGAYEQYF
TGCGCCAGCAGCTCTGAGGGTGCCTACGAGCAGTACTTC
>TRBV5-1|NA|NA|TRBJ1-1
CASSLGPGERTALNTEAFF
TGCGCCAGCAGCTTGGGACCCGGTGAGAGGACAGCTTTGAACACTGAAGCTTTCTTT
>TRBV7-2|NA|NA|TRBJ2-7
CASSLRFPSYEQYF
TGTGCCAGCAGCCTTAGATTTCCCTCCTACGAGCAGTACTTC
>TRBV11-2|TRBD2|NA|TRBJ2-7
CASSFGLAVYEQYF
TGTGCCAGCAGCTTTGGACTAGCGGTCTACGAGCAGTACTTC
>TRBV5-1|TRBD1|NA|TRBJ2-1
CASSLEPGQGYNEQFF
TGCGCCAGCAGCTTGGAACCGGGACAGGGATACAATGAGCAGTTCTTC
>TRBV6-6|NA|NA|TRBJ2-1
CASRDGGYNEQFF
TGTGCCAGCAGAGACGGGGGATACAATGAGCAGTTCTTC